This T cell receptor (beta chain) stems from a study of PD-1 blockade in classical Hodgkin lymphoma. Per germline, CDR1 SGHVS and CDR2 FNYEAQ. V was pared by 4 bases and J by 8 bases, with 17 bases between. This CDR3 spans 14 amino acids. Generated by immunoSEQ multiplex PCR, the TCRdb table keeps only in-frame clones and is missing some. This table holds about 28,000 clones, around four fifths found once. All patients experienced relapse after autologous stem cell transplantation, and brentuximab vedotin exposure was variable. J is TRBJ1-2 and V is TRBV7-6; D is perhaps TRBD1 (5 bases). This receptor was taken from a human donor with classical Hodgkin lymphoma. The sample consisted of peripheral blood mononuclear cells (PBMCs), taken before the second cycle of nivolumab. The CDR3 protein is CASSYGPTRGGYTF. The CDR3, as DNA: TGTGCCAGCAGCTACGGACCAACGAGGGGAGGCTACACCTTC.